This is a list of T cell receptor beta chains from one sample in a study of T cells in Graves' hyperthyroidism and ophthalmopathy. TCRdb re-derived calls from the multiplex PCR reads in MiXCR, one entry per CDR3 protein. The table lists under 800,000 distinct CDR3 sequences, 13% to 15% of them singletons, with roughly 10% in the top ten. The material sequenced was blood. The source of these receptors is a woman aged 18-30 years with Graves' hyperthyroidism. The CDR3 runs from the conserved cysteine through the conserved F or W. D genes are given only for firm matches. Some rows mark clone size as missing; the rest say once, few, many or name a class of expanded clone.

-	TRBV6-1	many	TRBJ2-7	TGTGCCAGCAGGTCACAGAACTCCTACGAGCAGTACTTC	CASRSQNSYEQYF
TRBD1	TRBV12-3/TRBV12-4	many	TRBJ2-6	TGTGCCAGCAGCCCCGACAGGGGCGAGGCCAACGTCCTGACTTTC	CASSPDRGEANVLTF
TRBD1	TRBV4-2	many	TRBJ2-5	TGTGCCAGCAGCCAACGCGACAGGGGGGTCCAAGAGACCCAGTACTTC	CASSQRDRGVQETQYF
-	TRBV28	few	TRBJ2-7	TGTGCCAGCAGTTTGGGGGGGCGGCGGGACGAGCAGTACTTC	CASSLGGRRDEQYF
TRBD1	TRBV11-1	many	TRBJ1-2	TGTGCCAGCAGCGCAGCACCTTACCGGGACAGGGGACAATTATACTATGGCTACACCTTC	CASSAAPYRDRGQLYYGYTF
TRBD2	TRBV28	few	TRBJ2-1	TGTGCCAGCAGTTTCTACGGGGGGAACAATGAGCAGTTCTTC	CASSFYGGNNEQFF
-	TRBV12-3/TRBV12-4	few	TRBJ2-7	TGTGCCAGCAGCCCCAATTGGGGGGCGACCTACGAGCAGTACTTC	CASSPNWGATYEQYF
-	TRBV5-1	-	TRBJ1-1	TGCGCCAGCAGCTTGGAACGTGAGACGAACACTGAAGCTTTCTTT	CASSLERETNTEAFF
TRBD2	TRBV28	many	TRBJ2-1	TGTGCCAGCTCCAAAAACCTGGCTAGCGGGAGTAGGGGGTCCTACAATGAGCAGTTCTTC	CASSKNLASGSRGSYNEQFF
-	TRBV24-1	few	TRBJ2-1	TGTGCCACCAGTGATGCGGGACGGCTTACCTACAATGAGCAGTTCTTC	CATSDAGRLTYNEQFF
-	TRBV7-9	many	TRBJ2-3	TGTGCCAGCAGCTTAGACCGCCCAGGAGATACGCAGTATTTT	CASSLDRPGDTQYF
TRBD1	TRBV5-4	-	TRBJ2-7	TGTGCCAGCAGCTCAGGGGGCACGGTATACGAGCAGTACTTC	CASSSGGTVYEQYF
-	TRBV7-9	many	TRBJ2-3	TGTGCCAGCAGCTTACGGAGGGGGGGGACAGATACGCAGTATTTT	CASSLRRGGTDTQYF
-	TRBV11-3	many	TRBJ2-1	TGTGCCAGCAGCTCACCGGGTCGGGATGAGCAGTTCTTC	CASSSPGRDEQFF
-	TRBV12-3/TRBV12-4	-	TRBJ2-3	TGTGCCAGCAGTTTAGGCGGGGCCATGGGGACAGATACGCAGTATTTT	CASSLGGAMGTDTQYF
TRBD1	TRBV4-1	many	TRBJ1-5	TGCGCCAGCAGCCATCAGGGACAGGGAGATCAGCCCCAGCATTTT	CASSHQGQGDQPQHF
-	TRBV18	-	TRBJ1-2	TGTGCCAGCTCACCAACTACAGGTTCTTTCCCCCGGGCGCATGGCTACACCTTC	CASSPTTGSFPRAHGYTF
TRBD1	TRBV19	few	TRBJ2-2	TGTGCCAGCAGTGCCTCCCCAGGGGGCACCGGGGAGCTGTTTTTT	CASSASPGGTGELFF
TRBD1	TRBV5-1	-	TRBJ2-1	TGTGCCAGCAGCCGAGGATGGGGACAGGAGAACAATGAGCAGTTCTTC	CASSRGWGQENNEQFF
TRBD1	TRBV4-2	-	TRBJ2-7	TGTGCCAGCAGCCAAGGGGACAGGGGTAAATACGAGCAGTACTTC	CASSQGDRGKYEQYF
-	TRBV18	few	TRBJ1-1	TGTGCCAGCTCACCCCGACAGGAGATGAACACTGAAGCTTTCTTT	CASSPRQEMNTEAFF
-	TRBV5-1	few	TRBJ2-2	TGCGCCAGCAGCGAAACAGGGAGCACCGGGGAGCTGTTTTTT	CASSETGSTGELFF
-	TRBV2	many	TRBJ2-5	TGTGCCAGCAGGGGGACCACGGGTGGGACCCAGTACTTC	CASRGTTGGTQYF
-	TRBV5-1	many	TRBJ2-7	TGCGCCAGTAGCCCGACAGTTCGCGACGAGCAGTACTTC	CASSPTVRDEQYF
-	TRBV27	-	TRBJ2-4	TGTGCCAGCAGTTTAGCCCGGGTCTCCAAAAACATTCAGTACTTC	CASSLARVSKNIQYF
TRBD2	TRBV27	many	TRBJ2-3	TGTGCCAGCAGTTCACCTTGGACTAGCGGCACAGATACGCAGTATTTT	CASSSPWTSGTDTQYF
TRBD2	TRBV4-1	-	TRBJ2-1	TGCGCCAGCACCCCGGGACTAGCGGGAGGTAGGTCCTACAATGAGCAGTTCTTC	CASTPGLAGGRSYNEQFF
-	TRBV11-2	many	TRBJ2-2	TGTGCCAGCAGCTTTGGTAGAATTCCTGAGAGCACCGGGGAGCTGTTTTTT	CASSFGRIPESTGELFF
-	TRBV12-3/TRBV12-4	few	TRBJ2-7	TGTGCCAGCAGTTACAGCCCGGCCTACGAGCAGTACTTC	CASSYSPAYEQYF
-	TRBV6-1	few	TRBJ1-1	TGTGCCAGCAGTACGGGGAATGAAGCTTTCTTT	CASSTGNEAFF
-	TRBV27	many	TRBJ1-5	TGTGCCAGCAGTTTCAGTCCTAATCAGCCCCAGCATTTT	CASSFSPNQPQHF
TRBD2	TRBV20-1	many	TRBJ2-7	TGCAGTGCCTTGAGCGGGGTGGGCTACGAGCAGTACTTC	CSALSGVGYEQYF
TRBD1	TRBV30	many	TRBJ1-2	TGTGCCTGGAGCACAGGGGCCCTTGAGTATGGCTACACCTTC	CAWSTGALEYGYTF
-	TRBV19	-	TRBJ2-1	TGTGCCAGTAGTATCTTAGTAACTGAGCAGTTCTTC	CASSILVTEQFF
TRBD2	TRBV7-9	-	TRBJ2-1	TGTGCCAGCAGCTCGCCGGGACTAGCCTACAATGAGCAGTTCTTC	CASSSPGLAYNEQFF
TRBD1	TRBV19	few	TRBJ1-2	TGTGCCAGCCGGGACAGGGTAGGCTACACCTTC	CASRDRVGYTF
TRBD2	TRBV28	-	TRBJ2-7	TGTGCCAGCAGTTTTCCGGGAGGGCAGGTCGAGCAGTACTTC	CASSFPGGQVEQYF
TRBD1	TRBV3-1	few	TRBJ1-1	TGTGCCAGCAGCCAACAACCGGGACAGCCCATGAACACTGAAGCTTTCTTT	CASSQQPGQPMNTEAFF
-	TRBV28	many	TRBJ2-7	TGTGCCAGCAGTTTAAAGGCGCCCGTCTCCTACGAGCAGTACTTC	CASSLKAPVSYEQYF
TRBD1	TRBV27	few	TRBJ2-7	TGTGCCAGCAGTAGAGGGGGACAGGGGGGCTATTGGGCCTACGAGCAGTACTTC	CASSRGGQGGYWAYEQYF
-	TRBV19	-	TRBJ2-3	TGTGCCAGTAGTTGGGGGGGCAAGGATACGCAGTATTTT	CASSWGGKDTQYF
TRBD2	TRBV7-6	-	TRBJ2-2	TGTGCCAGCAGCTTGAGTGGCGGAGGGAGGGGCACCGGGGAGCTGTTTTTT	CASSLSGGGRGTGELFF
-	TRBV28	many	TRBJ2-4	TGTGCCAGCAGTCCCCACCAGGGCCCGAGCATTCAGTACTTC	CASSPHQGPSIQYF
TRBD1	TRBV10-3	many	TRBJ2-1	TGTGCCATCAGTGAAGGGGGACAGTTGGATCCCAGCTCCTACAATGAGCAGTTCTTC	CAISEGGQLDPSSYNEQFF